The rows below give T cell receptor beta chains drawn from one sample of a study of monozygotic twins with inflammatory bowel disease. Reprocessing the 5' RACE reads, TCRdb reports a single entry for every CDR3 protein and omits DNA. This sample contains 110,000 to 150,000 distinct CDR3 sequences. Input material: blood. These receptors originate from a human donor with ulcerative colitis or Crohn's disease, or a healthy co-twin of an affected twin (not recorded which). Each CDR3 is given with its conserved first and last residue.

CDR3: CASSDVTGGTDTQYF; J: TRBJ2-3; V: TRBV25-1
CDR3: CASSQETRPNTDTQYF; J: TRBJ2-3; V: TRBV4-1
CDR3: CSDAAGAPTDTQYF; J: TRBJ2-3; V: TRBV29-1
CDR3: CSATLGPEAFF; J: TRBJ1-1; V: TRBV20-1
CDR3: CSGARGFEQYF; J: TRBJ2-7; V: TRBV29-1
CDR3: CASSLAGSSYNEQFF; J: TRBJ2-1; V: TRBV5-1
CDR3: CASSQDKGPTPLHF; J: TRBJ1-6; V: TRBV4-3
CDR3: CSVGGQTDTQYF; J: TRBJ2-3; V: TRBV29-1
CDR3: CASSLWSARYEQYF; J: TRBJ2-7; V: TRBV28
CDR3: CASSEWGQGSTGELFF; J: TRBJ2-2; V: TRBV2
CDR3: CASSPGVGSGSYYEQYF; J: TRBJ2-7; V: TRBV7-6
CDR3: CASAKDTGSSYEQYF; J: TRBJ2-7; V: TRBV5-1
CDR3: CSVDTGWEYEQYF; J: TRBJ2-7; V: TRBV29-1
CDR3: CASSSQGHEQYF; J: TRBJ2-7; V: TRBV28
CDR3: CASSPPGTEAFF; J: TRBJ1-1; V: TRBV5-5
CDR3: CASSLQGLASDTQYF; J: TRBJ2-3; V: TRBV7-2
CDR3: CATQDSSYNEQFF; J: TRBJ2-1; V: TRBV2
CDR3: CSARDRDRRMYTGELFF; J: TRBJ2-2; V: TRBV20-1
CDR3: CSASYIGPGPNTHTDTQYF; J: TRBJ2-3; V: TRBV20-1
CDR3: CSGSGTSYYNEQFF; J: TRBJ2-1; V: TRBV29-1
CDR3: CASSLVGGSNTGELFF; J: TRBJ2-2; V: TRBV5-1
CDR3: CASSAGQYSNQPQHF; J: TRBJ1-5; V: TRBV9
CDR3: CSASMGLAAYSSYEQYF; J: TRBJ2-7; V: TRBV20-1
CDR3: CASSSTGETEAFF; J: TRBJ1-1; V: TRBV5-1
CDR3: CASSSGLAGESETQYF; J: TRBJ2-5; V: TRBV5-1
CDR3: CASSLDDRGYGYTF; J: TRBJ1-2; V: TRBV7-6
CDR3: CASSGIAGGVSYNEQFF; J: TRBJ2-1; V: TRBV6-5
CDR3: CASSGAPFWINSPLHF; J: TRBJ1-6; V: TRBV6-1
CDR3: CATSEKGARSYEQYF; J: TRBJ2-7; V: TRBV24-1
CDR3: CASRPGTRANEQFF; J: TRBJ2-1; V: TRBV5-1
CDR3: CAISSTGYENIQYF; J: TRBJ2-4; V: TRBV10-3
CDR3: CASSGTLTYNEQFF; J: TRBJ2-1; V: TRBV7-3
CDR3: CSAKWTSINTNEQFF; J: TRBJ2-1; V: TRBV20-1
CDR3: CASSTPNYGYTF; J: TRBJ1-2; V: TRBV9
CDR3: CASSFPGVTTNEKLFF; J: TRBJ1-4; V: TRBV28
CDR3: CASSLTRTSGRVMSEQFF; J: TRBJ2-1; V: TRBV7-3
CDR3: CASSPQPQFSSEAFF; J: TRBJ1-1; V: TRBV12-3/TRBV12-4
CDR3: CSASDSNQPQHF; J: TRBJ1-5; V: TRBV20-1
CDR3: CASSLLGLTYEQYF; J: TRBJ2-7; V: TRBV7-9
CDR3: CAISEPRDRGLSEKLFF; J: TRBJ1-4; V: TRBV10-3
CDR3: CASSFRQGNQPQHF; J: TRBJ1-5; V: TRBV7-7
CDR3: CASSLDAGKGTEAFF; J: TRBJ1-1; V: TRBV11-3
CDR3: CASSPETGGFYGYTF; J: TRBJ1-2; V: TRBV7-2
CDR3: CASSLGQVRGYTF; J: TRBJ1-2; V: TRBV12-3/TRBV12-4
CDR3: CASSPTGGGNTEAFF; J: TRBJ1-1; V: TRBV7-9
CDR3: CSARVGGETQYF; J: TRBJ2-5; V: TRBV20-1